This T cell receptor beta chain was sequenced during a study of blood T cells in healthy people across ages. Combining a sample-barcoded 5' primer with a J-beta primer mix, a second PCR ran for roughly 7 to 11 cycles. TCRdb recomputed calls from the 5' RACE reads with MiXCR, one row per CDR3 protein. The sample includes around 2 million distinct CDR3 sequences, about two fifths seen only once; the top ten take 20% to 25%. V lost 4 bases and J lost 1; bases outside the gene matches: 6. The CDR3 runs to 14 residues. Germline values: CDR1 DFQATT, CDR2 SNEGSKA (reference sequence). This TCR was recovered from a human donor in good health. The J gene is TRBJ2-5, the V gene TRBV20-1; 7 bases map to TRBD1. Sequenced input: blood. CDR3 DNA: TGCAGTGCTATACAGGGGAGCCTCCAAGAGACCCAGTACTTC. This encodes CSAIQGSLQETQYF.